This TCR beta chain was recorded in a study of T cells in Graves' hyperthyroidism and ophthalmopathy. Study-level points and caveats: In the analysis, a 13 V-J model separated ophthalmopathy from stable hyperthyroidism.

TCR beta CDR3 sequences were amplified from RNA transcripts. Primed by the HTBI set, a first-round RT-PCR was run on the TCR CDR3. MiXCR, applied by TCRdb to the multiplex PCR reads, yields one record per CDR3 protein. There are 730,000 or so distinct CDR3 sequences in the sample; around 20% occur only once, and around 17% lies in the top ten. The CDR3 is 17 amino acids. V gave up 4 bases and J gave up 5 bases; unmatched junction bases: 13. This clonotype was seen a handful of times. What it binds is unknown. The clonotype originates from a woman in her 50s with Graves' hyperthyroidism that later progressed to Graves' ophthalmopathy. Specimen: blood. The chain employs TRBV12-3 or TRBV12-4 and TRBJ1-5; 8 bases match TRBD1. This chain's CDR3 is CASSYGQGSRLYQPQHF. The CDR3 nucleotides are TGTGCCAGCAGTTACGGACAGGGCAGTAGGCTTTATCAGCCCCAGCATTTT.